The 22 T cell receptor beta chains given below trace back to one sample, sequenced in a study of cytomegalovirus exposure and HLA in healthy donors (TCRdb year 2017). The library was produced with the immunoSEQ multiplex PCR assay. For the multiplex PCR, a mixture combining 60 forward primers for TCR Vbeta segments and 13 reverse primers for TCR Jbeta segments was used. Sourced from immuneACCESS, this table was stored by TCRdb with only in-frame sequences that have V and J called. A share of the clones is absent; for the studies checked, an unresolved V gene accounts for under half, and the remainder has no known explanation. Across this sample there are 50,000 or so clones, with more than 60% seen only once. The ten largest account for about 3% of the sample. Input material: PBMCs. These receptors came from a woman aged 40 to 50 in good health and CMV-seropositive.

The CDR3 reads CASSLDRAVYGYTF. CDR3 DNA sequence: TGTGCCAGCAGCTTAGACAGGGCCGTCTATGGCTACACCTTC. The rearrangement links TRBV7-2 to TRBJ1-2, with D perhaps TRBD1 (6 bases). Germline-derived CDR1 and CDR2 are SGHTA and FQGNSA. The V end was cut by 1 base, the J end by 4 bases, with 10 bases between. The CDR3 totals 14 residues. Full variable domain (remainder filled in from reference TRBV7-2 and TRBJ1-2): GAGVSQSPSNKVTEKGKDVELRCDPISGHTALYWYRQSLGQGLEFLIYFQGNSAPDKSGLPSDRFSAERTGGSVSTLTIQRTQQEDSAVYLCASSLDRAVYGYTFGSGTRLTVV.

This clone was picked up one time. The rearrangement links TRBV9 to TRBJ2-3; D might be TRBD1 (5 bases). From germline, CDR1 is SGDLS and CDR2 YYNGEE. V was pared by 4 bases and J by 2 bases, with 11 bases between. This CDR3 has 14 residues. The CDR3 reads CASSYLGVTDTQYF. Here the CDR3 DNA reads TGTGCCAGCAGCTACCTAGGGGTCACAGATACGCAGTATTTT.

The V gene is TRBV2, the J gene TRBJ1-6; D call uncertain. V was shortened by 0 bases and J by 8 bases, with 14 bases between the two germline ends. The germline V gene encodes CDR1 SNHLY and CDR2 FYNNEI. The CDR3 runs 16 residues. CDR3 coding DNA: TGTGCCAGCAGTGAAGCGCGTCGGACGAGGGATTCACCCCTCCACTTT. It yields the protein CASSEARRTRDSPLHF. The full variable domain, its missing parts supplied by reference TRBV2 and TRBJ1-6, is EPEVTQTPSHQVTQMGQEVILRCVPISNHLYFYWYRQILGQKVEFLVSFYNNEISEKSEIFDDQFSVERPDGSNFTLKIRSTKLEDSAMYFCASSEARRTRDSPLHFGNGTRLTVT.

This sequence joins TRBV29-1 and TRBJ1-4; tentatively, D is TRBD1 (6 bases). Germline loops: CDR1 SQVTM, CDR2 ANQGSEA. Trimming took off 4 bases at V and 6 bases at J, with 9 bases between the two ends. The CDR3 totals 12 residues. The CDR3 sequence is CSVGGQHEKLFF. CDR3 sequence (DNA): TGCAGCGTTGGGGGGCAACATGAAAAACTGTTTTTT.

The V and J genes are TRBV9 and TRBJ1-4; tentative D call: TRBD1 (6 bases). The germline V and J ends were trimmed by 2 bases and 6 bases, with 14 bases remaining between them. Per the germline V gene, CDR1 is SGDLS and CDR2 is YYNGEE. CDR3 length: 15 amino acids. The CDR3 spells CASSVTQGSDEKLFF. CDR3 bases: TGTGCCAGCAGCGTTACTCAGGGGTCGGATGAAAAACTGTTTTTT.

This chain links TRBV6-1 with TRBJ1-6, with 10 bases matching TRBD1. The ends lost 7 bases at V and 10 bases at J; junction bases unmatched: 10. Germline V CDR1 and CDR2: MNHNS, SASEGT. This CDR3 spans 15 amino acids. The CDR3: CASIPGQGTWSPLHF. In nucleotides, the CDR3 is TGTGCCAGCATTCCGGGACAGGGGACATGGTCACCCCTCCACTTT.

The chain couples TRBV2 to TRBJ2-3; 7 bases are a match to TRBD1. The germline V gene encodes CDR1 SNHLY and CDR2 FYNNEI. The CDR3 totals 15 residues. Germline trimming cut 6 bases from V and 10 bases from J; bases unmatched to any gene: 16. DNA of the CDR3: TGTGCCAGCAGCCCAGGGGGTAGCTCGCTGTTTCCGCAGTATTTT. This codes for CASSPGGSSLFPQYF.

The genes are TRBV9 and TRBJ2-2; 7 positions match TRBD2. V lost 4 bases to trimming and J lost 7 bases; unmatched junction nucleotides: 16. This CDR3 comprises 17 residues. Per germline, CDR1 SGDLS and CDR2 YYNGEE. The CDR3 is CASSLTRDYNIIGELFF. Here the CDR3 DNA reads TGTGCCAGCAGCTTAACCCGGGACTATAATATTATCGGGGAGCTGTTTTTT.

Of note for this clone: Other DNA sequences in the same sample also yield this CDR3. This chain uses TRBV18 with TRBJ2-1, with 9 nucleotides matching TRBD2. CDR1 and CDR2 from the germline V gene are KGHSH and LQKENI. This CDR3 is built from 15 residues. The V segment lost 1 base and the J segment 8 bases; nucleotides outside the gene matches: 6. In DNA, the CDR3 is TGTGCCAGCTCACCACTGGCGGGGGGGAACGATGAGCAGTTCTTC. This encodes CASSPLAGGNDEQFF.

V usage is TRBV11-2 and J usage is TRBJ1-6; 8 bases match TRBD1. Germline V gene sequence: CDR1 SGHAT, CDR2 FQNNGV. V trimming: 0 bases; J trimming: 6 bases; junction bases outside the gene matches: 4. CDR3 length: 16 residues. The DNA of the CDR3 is TGTGCCAGCAGCTTAGACAGGGGGCTGCGTAATTCACCCCTCCACTTT. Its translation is CASSLDRGLRNSPLHF.

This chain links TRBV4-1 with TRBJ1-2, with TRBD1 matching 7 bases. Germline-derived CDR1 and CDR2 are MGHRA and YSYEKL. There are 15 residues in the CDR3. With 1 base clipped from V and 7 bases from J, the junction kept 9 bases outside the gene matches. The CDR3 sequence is CASSQGAGQVFGYTF. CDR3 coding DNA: TGCGCCAGCAGCCAAGGAGCCGGACAGGTCTTTGGCTACACCTTC.

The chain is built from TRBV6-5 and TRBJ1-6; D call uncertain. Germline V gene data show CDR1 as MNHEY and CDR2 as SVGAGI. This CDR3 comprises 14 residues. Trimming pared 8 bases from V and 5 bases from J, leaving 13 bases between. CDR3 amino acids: CASAKQRDNSPLHF. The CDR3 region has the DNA TGTGCCAGCGCTAAACAGAGGGATAATTCACCCCTCCACTTT.

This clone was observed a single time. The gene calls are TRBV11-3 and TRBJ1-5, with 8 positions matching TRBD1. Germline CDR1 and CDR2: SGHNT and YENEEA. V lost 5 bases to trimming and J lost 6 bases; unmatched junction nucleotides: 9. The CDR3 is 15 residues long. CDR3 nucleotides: TGTGCCAGCAGCGCGGACAGGGAAGGGAGTCAGCCCCAGCATTTT. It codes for CASSADREGSQPQHF.

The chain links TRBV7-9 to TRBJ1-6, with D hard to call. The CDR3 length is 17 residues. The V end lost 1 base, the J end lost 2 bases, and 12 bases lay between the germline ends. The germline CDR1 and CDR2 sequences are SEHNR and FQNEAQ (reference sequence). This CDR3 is CASSLGRGTTYNSPLHF. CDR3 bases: TGTGCCAGCAGCTTAGGACGGGGTACTACCTATAATTCACCCCTCCACTTT. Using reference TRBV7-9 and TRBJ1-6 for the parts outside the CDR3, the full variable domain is DTGVSQNPRHKITKRGQNVTFRCDPISEHNRLYWYRQTLGQGPEFLTYFQNEAQLEKSRLLSDRFSAERPKGSFSTLEIQRTEQGDSAMYLCASSLGRGTTYNSPLHFGNGTRLTVT.

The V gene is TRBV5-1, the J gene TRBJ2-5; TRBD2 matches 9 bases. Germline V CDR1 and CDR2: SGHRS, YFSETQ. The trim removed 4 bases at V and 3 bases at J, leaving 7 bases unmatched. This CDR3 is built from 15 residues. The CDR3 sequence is CASSPLASGEETQYF. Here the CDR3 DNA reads TGCGCCAGCAGCCCCTTGGCTAGCGGGGAAGAGACCCAGTACTTC.

CDR3 sequence reads: CATSRGDVGESYEQYF. CDR3 coding DNA: TGTGCCACCAGCAGAGGTGACGTGGGAGAAAGTTACGAGCAGTACTTC. J is TRBJ2-7 and V is TRBV15; a weak D match, TRBD2 (5 bases). Germline CDR1 and CDR2: LNHNV and YYDKDF (reference sequence). V lost 1 base, J lost 4 bases, and 17 bases lay in between. The length of the CDR3 is 16 residues.

The CDR3 nucleotides read TGTGCCAGCAGTTTGGTACCAGGAAGAGAAAAACTGTTTTTT. Amino acids: CASSLVPGREKLFF. The chain is built from TRBV28 and TRBJ1-4; D is unresolved. CDR3 length: 14 residues. The V gene lost 3 bases and the J gene lost 8 bases, with 13 bases spanning the gap. Germline loops: CDR1 MDHEN, CDR2 SYDVKM.

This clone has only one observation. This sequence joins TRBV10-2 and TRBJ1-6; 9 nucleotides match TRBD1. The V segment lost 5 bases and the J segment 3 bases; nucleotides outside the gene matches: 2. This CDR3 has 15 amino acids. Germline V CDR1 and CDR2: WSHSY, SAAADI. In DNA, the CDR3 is TGCGCCAGCAGTTACAGGGGGCTCTATAATTCACCCCTCCACTTT. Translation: CASSYRGLYNSPLHF.

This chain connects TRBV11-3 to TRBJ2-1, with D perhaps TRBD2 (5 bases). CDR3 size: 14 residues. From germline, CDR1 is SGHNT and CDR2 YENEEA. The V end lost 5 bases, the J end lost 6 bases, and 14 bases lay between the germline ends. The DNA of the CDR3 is TGTGCCAGCAGCGGACTGACGAAGGGCAATGAGCAGTTCTTC. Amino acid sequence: CASSGLTKGNEQFF.

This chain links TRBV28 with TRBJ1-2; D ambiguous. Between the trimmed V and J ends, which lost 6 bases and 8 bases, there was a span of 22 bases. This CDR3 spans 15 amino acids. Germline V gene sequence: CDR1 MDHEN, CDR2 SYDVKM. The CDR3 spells CASRSTGGRLGGYTF. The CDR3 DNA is TGTGCCAGCAGATCCACGGGTGGGAGGTTGGGAGGCTACACCTTC.

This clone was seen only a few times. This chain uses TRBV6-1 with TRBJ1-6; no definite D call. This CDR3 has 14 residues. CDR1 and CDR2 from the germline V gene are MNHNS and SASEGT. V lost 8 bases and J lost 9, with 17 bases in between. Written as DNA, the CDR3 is TGTGCCAGCGGGTTGGAGGAGCACTCTTCACCCCTCCACTTT. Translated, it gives CASGLEEHSSPLHF.

The CDR3 DNA sequence: TGTGCCAGCAGTTTACAGGGAGGCGAGCAGTACTTC. Its protein product is CASSLQGGEQYF. The rearrangement joins TRBV27 to TRBJ2-7, with D perhaps matching TRBD2 (6 bases). CDR3 size: 12 residues. With 2 bases removed from V and 6 bases from J, the gap between germline ends came to 8 bases. Germline V CDR1 and CDR2: MNHEY, SMNVEV (reference sequence).